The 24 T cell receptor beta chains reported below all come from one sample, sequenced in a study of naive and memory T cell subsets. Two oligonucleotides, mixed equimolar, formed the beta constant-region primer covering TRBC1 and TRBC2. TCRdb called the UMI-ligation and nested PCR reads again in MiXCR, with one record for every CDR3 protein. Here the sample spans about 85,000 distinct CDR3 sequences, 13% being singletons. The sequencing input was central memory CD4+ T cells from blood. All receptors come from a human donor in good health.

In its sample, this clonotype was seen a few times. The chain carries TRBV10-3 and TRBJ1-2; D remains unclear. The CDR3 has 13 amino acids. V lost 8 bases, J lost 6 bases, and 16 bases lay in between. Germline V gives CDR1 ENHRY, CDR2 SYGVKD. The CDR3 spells CAIWAGTMDGYTF. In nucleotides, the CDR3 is TGTGCCATCTGGGCAGGAACTATGGATGGCTACACCTTC.

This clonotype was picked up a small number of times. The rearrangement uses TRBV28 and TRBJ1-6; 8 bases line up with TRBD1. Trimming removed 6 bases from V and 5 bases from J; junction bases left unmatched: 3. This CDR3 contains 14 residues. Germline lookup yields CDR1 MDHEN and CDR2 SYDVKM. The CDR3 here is CASRTGQDNSPLHF. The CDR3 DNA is TGTGCCAGCAGAACGGGACAGGATAATTCACCCCTCCACTTT.

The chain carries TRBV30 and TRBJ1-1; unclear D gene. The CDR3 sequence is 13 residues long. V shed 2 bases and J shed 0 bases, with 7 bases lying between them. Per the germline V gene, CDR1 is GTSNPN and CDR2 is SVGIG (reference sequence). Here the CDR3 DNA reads TGTGCCTGGAGTCGACAATTGAACACTGAAGCTTTCTTT. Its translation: CAWSRQLNTEAFF.

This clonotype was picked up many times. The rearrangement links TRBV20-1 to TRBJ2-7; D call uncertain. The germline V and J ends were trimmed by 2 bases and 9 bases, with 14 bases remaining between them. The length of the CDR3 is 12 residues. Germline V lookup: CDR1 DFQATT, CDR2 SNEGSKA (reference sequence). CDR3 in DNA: TGCAGTGCTAGATACAGTCAGGTCGGGCAGTACTTC. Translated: CSARYSQVGQYF.

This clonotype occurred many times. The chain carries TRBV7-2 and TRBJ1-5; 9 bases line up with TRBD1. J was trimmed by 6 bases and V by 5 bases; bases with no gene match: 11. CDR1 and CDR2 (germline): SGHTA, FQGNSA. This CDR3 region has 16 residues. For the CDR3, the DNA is TGTGCCAGCAGCACCCGGCCAGGACAGGGGCGTCAGCCCCAGCATTTT. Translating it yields CASSTRPGQGRQPQHF. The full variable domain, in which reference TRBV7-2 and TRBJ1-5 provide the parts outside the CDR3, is GAGVSQSPSNKVTEKGKDVELRCDPISGHTALYWYRQSLGQGLEFLIYFQGNSAPDKSGLPSDRFSAERTGGSVSTLTIQRTQQEDSAVYLCASSTRPGQGRQPQHFGDGTRLSIL.

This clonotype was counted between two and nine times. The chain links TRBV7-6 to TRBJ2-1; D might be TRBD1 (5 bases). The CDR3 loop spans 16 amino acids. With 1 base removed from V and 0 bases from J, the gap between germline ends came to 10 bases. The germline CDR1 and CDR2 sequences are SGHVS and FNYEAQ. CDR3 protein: CASSLGWGSSYNEQFF. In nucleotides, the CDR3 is TGTGCCAGCAGCTTAGGATGGGGCAGCTCCTACAATGAGCAGTTCTTC. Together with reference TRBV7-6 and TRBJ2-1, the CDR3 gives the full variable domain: GAGVSQSPRYKVTKRGQDVALRCDPISGHVSLYWYRQALGQGPEFLTYFNYEAQQDKSGLPNDRFSAERPEGSISTLTIQRTEQRDSAMYRCASSLGWGSSYNEQFFGPGTRLTVL.

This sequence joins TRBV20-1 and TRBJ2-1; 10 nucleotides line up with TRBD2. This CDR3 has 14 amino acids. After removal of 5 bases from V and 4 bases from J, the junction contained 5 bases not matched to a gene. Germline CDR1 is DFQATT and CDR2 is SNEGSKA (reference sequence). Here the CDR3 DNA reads TGCAGTGCTCCTAGACTAGCGGGTTACAATGAGCAGTTCTTC. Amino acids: CSAPRLAGYNEQFF.

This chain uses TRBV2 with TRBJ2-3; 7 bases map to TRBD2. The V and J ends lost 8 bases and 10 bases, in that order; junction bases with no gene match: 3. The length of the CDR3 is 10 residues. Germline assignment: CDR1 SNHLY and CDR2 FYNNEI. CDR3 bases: TGTGCCAGCGGGCGGGAGCCGCAGTATTTT. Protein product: CASGREPQYF.

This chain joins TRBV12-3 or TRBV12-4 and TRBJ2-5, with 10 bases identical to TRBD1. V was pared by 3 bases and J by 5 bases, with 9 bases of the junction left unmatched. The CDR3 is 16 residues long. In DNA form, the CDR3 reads TGTGCCAGCAGTTTGCCCCAGGGACAGGGGTCGGAGACCCAGTACTTC. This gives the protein CASSLPQGQGSETQYF.

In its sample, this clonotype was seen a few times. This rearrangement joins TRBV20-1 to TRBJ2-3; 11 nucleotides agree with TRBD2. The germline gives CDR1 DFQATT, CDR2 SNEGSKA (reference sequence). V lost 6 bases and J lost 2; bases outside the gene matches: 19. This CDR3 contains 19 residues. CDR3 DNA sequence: TGCAGTGCCCAGATATACGTCCAGACTAGCGGGACCCCCACAGATACGCAGTATTTT. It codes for CSAQIYVQTSGTPTDTQYF.

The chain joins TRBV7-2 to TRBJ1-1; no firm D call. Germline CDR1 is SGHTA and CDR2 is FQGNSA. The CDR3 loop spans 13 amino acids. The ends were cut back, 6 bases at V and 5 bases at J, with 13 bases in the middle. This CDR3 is CASRKRERTEAFF. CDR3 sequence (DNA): TGTGCCAGCAGGAAGAGGGAACGAACTGAAGCTTTCTTT.

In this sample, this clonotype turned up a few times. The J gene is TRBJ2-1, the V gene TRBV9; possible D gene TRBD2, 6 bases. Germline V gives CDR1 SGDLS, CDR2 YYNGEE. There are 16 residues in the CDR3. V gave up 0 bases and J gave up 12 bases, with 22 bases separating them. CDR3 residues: CASSVDLRGASWMQFF. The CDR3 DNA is TGTGCCAGCAGCGTAGATTTGCGGGGCGCCTCATGGATGCAGTTCTTC.

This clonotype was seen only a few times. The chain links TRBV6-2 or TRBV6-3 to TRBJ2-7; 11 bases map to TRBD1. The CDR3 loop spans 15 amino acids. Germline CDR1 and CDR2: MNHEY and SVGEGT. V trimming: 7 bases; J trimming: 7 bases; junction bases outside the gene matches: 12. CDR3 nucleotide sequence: TGTGCCAGCACTAGACCGGGACAGGGGGTCAGGGAGCAGTACTTC. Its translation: CASTRPGQGVREQYF.

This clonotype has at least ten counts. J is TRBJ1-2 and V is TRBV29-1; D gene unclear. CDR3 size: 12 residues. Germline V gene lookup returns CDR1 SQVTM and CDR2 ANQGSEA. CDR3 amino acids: CTVGSGGYGYTF. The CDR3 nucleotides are TGCACCGTGGGAAGTGGTGGCTATGGCTACACCTTC. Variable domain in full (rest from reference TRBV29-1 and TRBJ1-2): SAVISQKPSRDICQRGTSLTIQCQVDSQVTMMFWYRQQPGQSLTLIATANQGSEATYESGFVIDKFPISRPNLTFSTLTVSNMSPEDSSIYLCTVGSGGYGYTFGSGTRLTVV.

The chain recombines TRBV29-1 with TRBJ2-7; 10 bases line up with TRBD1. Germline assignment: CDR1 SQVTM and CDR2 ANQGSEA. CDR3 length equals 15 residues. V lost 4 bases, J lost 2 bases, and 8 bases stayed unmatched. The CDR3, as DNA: TGCAGCGTTGGCAAACCCGGGACAGGGGCCTACGAGCAGTACTTC. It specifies CSVGKPGTGAYEQYF.

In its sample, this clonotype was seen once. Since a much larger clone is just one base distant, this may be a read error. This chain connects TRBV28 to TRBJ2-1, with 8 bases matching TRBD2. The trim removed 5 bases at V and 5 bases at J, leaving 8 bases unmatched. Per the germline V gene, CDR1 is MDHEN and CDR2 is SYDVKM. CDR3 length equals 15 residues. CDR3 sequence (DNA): TGTGCCAGCAGTGGTTTCTCGGGAGGGAACAATGAGCAGTTCTTC. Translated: CASSGFSGGNNEQFF.

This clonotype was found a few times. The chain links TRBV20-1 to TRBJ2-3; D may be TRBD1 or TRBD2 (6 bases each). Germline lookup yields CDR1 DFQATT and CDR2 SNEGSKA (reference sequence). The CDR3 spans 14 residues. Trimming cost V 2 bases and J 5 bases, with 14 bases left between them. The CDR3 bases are TGCAGTGCTAGACCGGGGGCGGTCGGAGATACGCAGTATTTT. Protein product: CSARPGAVGDTQYF.

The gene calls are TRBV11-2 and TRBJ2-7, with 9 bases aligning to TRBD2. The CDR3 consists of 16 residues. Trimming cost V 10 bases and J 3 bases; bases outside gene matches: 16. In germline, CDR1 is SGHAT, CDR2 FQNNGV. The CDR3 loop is CATSDLLTSGNYEQYF. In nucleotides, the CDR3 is TGTGCCACATCCGATCTGCTGACTAGCGGAAACTACGAGCAGTACTTC.

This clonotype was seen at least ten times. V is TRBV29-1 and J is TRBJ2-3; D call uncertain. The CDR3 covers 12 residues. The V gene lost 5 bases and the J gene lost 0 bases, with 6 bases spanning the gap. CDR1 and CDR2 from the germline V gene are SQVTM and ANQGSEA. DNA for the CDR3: TGCAGCGTTCAAGGAAGCACAGATACGCAGTATTTT. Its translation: CSVQGSTDTQYF.

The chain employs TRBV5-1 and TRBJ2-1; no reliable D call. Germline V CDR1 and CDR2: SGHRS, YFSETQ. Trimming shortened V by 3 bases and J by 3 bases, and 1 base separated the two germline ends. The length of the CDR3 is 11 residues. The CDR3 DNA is TGCGCCAGCAGCTGCTACAATGAGCAGTTCTTC. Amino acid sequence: CASSCYNEQFF. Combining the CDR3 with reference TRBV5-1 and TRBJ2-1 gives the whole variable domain KAGVTQTPRYLIKTRGQQVTLSCSPISGHRSVSWYQQTPGQGLQFLFEYFSETQRNKGNFPGRFSGRQFSNSRSEMNVSTLELGDSALYLCASSCYNEQFFGPGTRLTVL.

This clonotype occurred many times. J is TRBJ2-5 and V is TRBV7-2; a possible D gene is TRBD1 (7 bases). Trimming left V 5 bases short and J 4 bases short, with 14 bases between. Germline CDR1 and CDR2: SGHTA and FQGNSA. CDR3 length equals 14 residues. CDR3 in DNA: TGTGCCAGCAGCCGGGCAGGGGGGTCAGAGACCCAGTACTTC. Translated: CASSRAGGSETQYF.

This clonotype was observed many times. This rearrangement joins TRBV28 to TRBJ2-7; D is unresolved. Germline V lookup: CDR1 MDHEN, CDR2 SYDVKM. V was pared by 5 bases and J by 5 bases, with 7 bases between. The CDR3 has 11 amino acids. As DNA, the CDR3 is TGTGCCAGCAGTCGGATGAACGAGCAGTACTTC. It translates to CASSRMNEQYF.

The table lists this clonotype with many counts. The chain's CDR3 is CSVGTGIYNSPLHF. CDR3 in DNA: TGCAGCGTAGGGACAGGGATATATAATTCACCCCTCCACTTT. The chain has TRBV29-1 and TRBJ1-6; the match to TRBD1 covers 9 bases. Germline V gives CDR1 SQVTM, CDR2 ANQGSEA. Trimming took 6 bases from V and 4 from J; bases not matched to a gene: 4. The CDR3 is 14 amino acids. Full variable domain (remainder filled in from reference TRBV29-1 and TRBJ1-6): SAVISQKPSRDICQRGTSLTIQCQVDSQVTMMFWYRQQPGQSLTLIATANQGSEATYESGFVIDKFPISRPNLTFSTLTVSNMSPEDSSIYLCSVGTGIYNSPLHFGNGTRLTVT.

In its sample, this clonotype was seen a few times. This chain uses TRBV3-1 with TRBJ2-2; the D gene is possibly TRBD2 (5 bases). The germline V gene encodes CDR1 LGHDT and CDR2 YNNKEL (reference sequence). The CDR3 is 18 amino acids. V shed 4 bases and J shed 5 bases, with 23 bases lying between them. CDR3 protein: CASSRGSSAPRETGELFF. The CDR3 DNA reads TGTGCCAGCAGCCGCGGGTCCAGCGCCCCGAGAGAAACCGGGGAGCTGTTTTTT.